Shown below are 12 T cell receptor beta chains from a single sample sequenced in a study of cytomegalovirus exposure and HLA in healthy donors. PCR involved 60 Vbeta and 13 Jbeta primers. The data were produced by immunoSEQ multiplex PCR, yet TCRdb's version contains in-frame clones alone and is incomplete. The sample records about 150,000 clones, around 85% being singletons. The specimen sequenced was PBMCs. These receptors all come from a male donor in good health and CMV-seronegative.

The V call is TRBV19, the J call TRBJ2-4, with D unresolved. This CDR3 is built from 15 residues. Per germline, CDR1 LNHDA and CDR2 SQIVND (reference sequence). V was clipped by 5 bases and J by 0 bases, with 11 bases between them. The CDR3 DNA follows: TGTGCCAGTAGTGACACCGGCCCAGCCAAAAACATTCAGTACTTC. The encoded protein is CASSDTGPAKNIQYF.

The genes are TRBV2 and TRBJ1-2; D unresolved. Germline-derived CDR1 and CDR2 are SNHLY and FYNNEI. Between the trimmed V and J ends, which lost 4 bases and 13 bases, there was a span of 16 bases. The CDR3 length is 12 residues. The DNA of the CDR3 is TGTGCCAGCAGTGTAGGACTACTAAGGTCCACCTTC. This gives the protein CASSVGLLRSTF. The whole variable domain, filled in from reference TRBV2 and TRBJ1-2, reads EPEVTQTPSHQVTQMGQEVILRCVPISNHLYFYWYRQILGQKVEFLVSFYNNEISEKSEIFDDQFSVERPDGSNFTLKIRSTKLEDSAMYFCASSVGLLRSTFGSGTRLTVV.

The chain carries TRBV5-1 and TRBJ2-1, with 8 bases aligning to TRBD1. Germline V lookup: CDR1 SGHRS, CDR2 YFSETQ. The V segment lost 6 bases and the J segment 6 bases; nucleotides outside the gene matches: 17. There are 17 residues in the CDR3. CDR3 residues: CASTFGTGLPVVNEQFF. The CDR3 DNA follows: TGCGCCAGCACCTTCGGGACAGGATTACCCGTCGTCAATGAGCAGTTCTTC.

Details on this clone: The same CDR3 is also encoded by other DNA sequences in this sample. The V and J genes are TRBV6-4 and TRBJ1-5; tentatively, D is TRBD1 (5 bases). The germline V and J ends were trimmed by 5 bases and 4 bases, with 9 bases remaining between them. The germline V gene encodes CDR1 MRHNA and CDR2 SNTAGT. This CDR3 comprises 13 residues. DNA of the CDR3: TGTGCCAGCAGTCCTAGGGGTAATCAGCCCCAGCATTTT. Residues: CASSPRGNQPQHF.

The chain uses TRBV5-4 and TRBJ2-5; TRBD1 or TRBD2 may be the D gene (5 bases each). The J call may be incorrect, as the DNA end agrees better with TRBJ2-7. The germline V gene encodes CDR1 SGHNT and CDR2 YYREEE (reference sequence). The CDR3 is 12 residues long. The CDR3 DNA follows: TGTGCCAGCAGGGGGCAGGGACACGAGCAGTACTTC. This codes for CASRGQGHEQYF.

J is TRBJ2-3 and V is TRBV6-1; 7 bases map to TRBD1. Germline-derived CDR1 and CDR2 are MNHNS and SASEGT. Trimming at V came to 11 bases and at J to 1 base, leaving 3 bases not matched to a gene. The CDR3 contains 12 residues. This CDR3 is CAGGQRTDTQYF. CDR3 bases: TGTGCCGGGGGACAGCGCACAGATACGCAGTATTTT.

This clone was found once. This rearrangement joins TRBV6-1 to TRBJ2-7, with D perhaps matching TRBD1 (5 bases). CDR1 is MNHNS, CDR2 SASEGT, per germline. The CDR3 totals 15 residues. V was shortened by 6 bases and J by 2 bases, with 17 bases between the two germline ends. The chain's CDR3 is CASRPHSTGTYEQYF. The CDR3 coding sequence is TGTGCCAGCAGACCTCACAGCACAGGTACCTACGAGCAGTACTTC.

The chain employs TRBV18 and TRBJ1-1; perhaps TRBD1 as D (5 bases). Per the germline V gene, CDR1 is KGHSH and CDR2 is LQKENI. The CDR3 has 14 residues. Trimming removed 5 bases from V and 1 base from J, with 11 bases in between. The CDR3 sequence is CASSARGGNTEAFF. CDR3 DNA: TGTGCCAGCTCAGCCCGGGGGGGGAACACTGAAGCTTTCTTT.

The V and J genes are TRBV6-1 and TRBJ2-2; 7 bases align to TRBD1. The CDR3 spans 15 residues. The ends lost 2 bases at V and 4 bases at J; junction bases unmatched: 4. Germline CDR1 MNHNS, CDR2 SASEGT. CDR3 protein: CASSERGPLTGELFF. CDR3 DNA sequence: TGTGCCAGCAGTGAAAGGGGGCCCCTCACCGGGGAGCTGTTTTTT.

The chain is built from TRBV19 and TRBJ2-4, with TRBD1 matching over 8 bases. Looked up from germline, CDR1 is LNHDA and CDR2 is SQIVND (reference sequence). Trimming cost V 5 bases and J 4 bases; bases outside gene matches: 1. The CDR3 runs to 13 residues. For the CDR3, the DNA is TGTGCCAGTAGTGGGGACAGGAAAAACATTCAGTACTTC. Its translation: CASSGDRKNIQYF.

In this sample, this clone turned up a few times. The V call is TRBV7-9, the J call TRBJ1-4; D ambiguous. Trimming cost V 2 bases and J 8 bases, with 9 bases left between them. This CDR3 has 13 residues. The V gene's germline CDR1 is SEHNR and CDR2 FQNEAQ (reference sequence). The CDR3 spells CASSLYMQEKLFF. The CDR3 DNA reads as TGTGCCAGCAGCTTATATATGCAGGAAAAACTGTTTTTT.

The chain joins TRBV9 to TRBJ2-7, with 12 nucleotides matching TRBD1. Germline CDR1 is SGDLS and CDR2 is YYNGEE. Trimming at V came to 1 base and at J to 3 bases, leaving 5 bases not matched to a gene. This CDR3 is built from 16 residues. The CDR3 region is CASSVRGDRGLYEQYF. The CDR3 coding sequence is TGTGCCAGCAGCGTACGAGGGGACAGGGGGCTCTACGAGCAGTACTTC.